This TCR beta chain was sequenced during a study of cytomegalovirus exposure and HLA in healthy donors. Trimming stripped 4 bases from V and 4 bases from J, with 11 bases between. CDR1 is SGDLS and CDR2 is YYNGEE in the germline V gene. The CDR3 is made up of 13 amino acids. PCR employed 60 Vbeta and 13 Jbeta primers. Clones were sequenced by immunoSEQ multiplex PCR, and TCRdb holds only the in-frame ones, with some missing. In the table there are about 70,000 clones, roughly 71% of which are singletons. Study conclusions and caveats: Analysis was carried out at a later point, and it linked a missense DCLRE1C variant to TCR beta V- and J-gene trimming.

For this clone: Antigen: not known.

Sequencing was done on a sample of PBMCs. The chain links TRBV9 to TRBJ1-2; D call uncertain. This TCR was sampled from a woman aged 55-69 years in good health and CMV-seropositive. CDR3: CASSLGGSYGYTF. CDR3 coding DNA: TGTGCCAGCAGCCTTGGAGGGAGCTATGGCTACACCTTC.